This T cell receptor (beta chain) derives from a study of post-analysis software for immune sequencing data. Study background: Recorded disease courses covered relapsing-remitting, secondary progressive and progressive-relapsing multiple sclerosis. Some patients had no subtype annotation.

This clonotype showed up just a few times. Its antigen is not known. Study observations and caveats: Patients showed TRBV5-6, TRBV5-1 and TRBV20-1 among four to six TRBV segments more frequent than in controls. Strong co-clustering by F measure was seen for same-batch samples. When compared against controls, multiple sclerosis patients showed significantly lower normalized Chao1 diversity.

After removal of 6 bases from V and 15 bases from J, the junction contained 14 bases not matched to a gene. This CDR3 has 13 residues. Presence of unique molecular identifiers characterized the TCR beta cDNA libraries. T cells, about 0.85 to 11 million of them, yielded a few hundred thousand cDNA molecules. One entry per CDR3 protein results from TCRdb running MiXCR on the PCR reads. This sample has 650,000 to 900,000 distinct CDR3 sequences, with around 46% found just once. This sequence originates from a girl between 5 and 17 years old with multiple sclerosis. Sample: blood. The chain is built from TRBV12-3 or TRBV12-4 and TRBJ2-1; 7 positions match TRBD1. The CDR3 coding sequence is TGTGCCAGCAGCAAACAGGGGACCCCCCGTTGGTTCTTC. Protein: CASSKQGTPRWFF.